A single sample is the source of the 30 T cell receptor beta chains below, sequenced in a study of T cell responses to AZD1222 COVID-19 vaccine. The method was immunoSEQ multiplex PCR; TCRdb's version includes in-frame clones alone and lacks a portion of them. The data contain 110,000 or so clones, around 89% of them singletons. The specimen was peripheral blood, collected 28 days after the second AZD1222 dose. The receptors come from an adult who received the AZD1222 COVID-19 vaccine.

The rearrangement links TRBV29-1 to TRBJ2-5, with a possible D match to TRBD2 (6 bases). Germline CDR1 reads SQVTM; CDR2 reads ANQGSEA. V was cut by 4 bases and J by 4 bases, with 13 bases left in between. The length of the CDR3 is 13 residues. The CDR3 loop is CSVAGTSVETQYF. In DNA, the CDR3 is TGCAGCGTTGCCGGGACTTCGGTAGAGACCCAGTACTTC.

As DNA, the CDR3 is TGCGCCAGCAGCTTGGGATACGGGGACACCGGGGAGCTGTTTTTT. Translating gives CASSLGYGDTGELFF. V is TRBV5-1 and J is TRBJ2-2; D might be TRBD2 (5 bases). Germline values: CDR1 SGHRS, CDR2 YFSETQ. The V end was cut by 0 bases, the J end by 3 bases, with 9 bases between. CDR3 length: 15 amino acids.

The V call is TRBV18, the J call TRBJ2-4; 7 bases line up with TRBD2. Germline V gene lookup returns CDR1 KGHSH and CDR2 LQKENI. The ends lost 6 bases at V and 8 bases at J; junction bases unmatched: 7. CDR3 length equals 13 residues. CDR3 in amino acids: CASSDGEGDIQYF. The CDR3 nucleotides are TGTGCCAGCTCGGACGGGGAGGGTGACATTCAGTACTTC.

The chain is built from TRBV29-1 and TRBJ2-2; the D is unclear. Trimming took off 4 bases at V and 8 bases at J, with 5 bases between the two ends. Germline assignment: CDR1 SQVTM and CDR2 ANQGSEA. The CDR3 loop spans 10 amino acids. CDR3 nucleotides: TGCAGCGTTGCCGAGGGGGAGCTGTTTTTT. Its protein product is CSVAEGELFF.

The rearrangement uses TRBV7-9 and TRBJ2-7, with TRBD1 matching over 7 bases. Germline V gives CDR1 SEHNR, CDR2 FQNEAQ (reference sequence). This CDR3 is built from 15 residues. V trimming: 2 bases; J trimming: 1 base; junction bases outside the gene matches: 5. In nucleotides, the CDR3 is TGTGCCAGCAGCTTATTGGGGACAGCTTCCTACGAGCAGTACTTC. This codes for CASSLLGTASYEQYF.

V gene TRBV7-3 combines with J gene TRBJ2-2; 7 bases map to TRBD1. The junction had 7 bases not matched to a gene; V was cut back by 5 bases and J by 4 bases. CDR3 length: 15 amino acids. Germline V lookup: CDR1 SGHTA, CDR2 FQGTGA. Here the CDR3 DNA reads TGTGCCAGCAGCAAGACAGGGTTGGGCACCGGGGAGCTGTTTTTT. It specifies CASSKTGLGTGELFF.

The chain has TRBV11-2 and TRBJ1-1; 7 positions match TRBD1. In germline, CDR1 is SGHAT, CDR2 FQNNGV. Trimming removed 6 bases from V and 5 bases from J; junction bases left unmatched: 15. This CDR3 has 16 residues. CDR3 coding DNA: TGTGCCAGCAGTTTTCAGGACAGGCTGAGAAATACTGAAGCTTTCTTT. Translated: CASSFQDRLRNTEAFF.

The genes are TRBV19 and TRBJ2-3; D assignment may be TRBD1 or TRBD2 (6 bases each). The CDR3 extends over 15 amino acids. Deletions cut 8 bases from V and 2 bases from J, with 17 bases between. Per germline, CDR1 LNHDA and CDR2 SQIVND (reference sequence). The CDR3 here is CASSTGALFTDTQYF. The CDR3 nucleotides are TGTGCCAGTTCCACGGGGGCCCTTTTCACAGATACGCAGTATTTT.

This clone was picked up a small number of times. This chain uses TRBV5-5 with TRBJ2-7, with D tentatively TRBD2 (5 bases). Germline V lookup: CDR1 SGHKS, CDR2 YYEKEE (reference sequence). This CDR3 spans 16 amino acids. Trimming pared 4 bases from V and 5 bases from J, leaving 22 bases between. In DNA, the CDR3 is TGTGCCAGCAGCGGCTTCCCCCGGGGAAAGGGTCACGAGCAGTACTTC. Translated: CASSGFPRGKGHEQYF.

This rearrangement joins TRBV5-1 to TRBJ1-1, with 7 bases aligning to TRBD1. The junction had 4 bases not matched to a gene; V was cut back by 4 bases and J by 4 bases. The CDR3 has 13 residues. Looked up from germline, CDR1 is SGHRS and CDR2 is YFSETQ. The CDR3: CASSQTGFTEAFF. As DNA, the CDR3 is TGCGCCAGCAGCCAGACAGGGTTCACTGAAGCTTTCTTT.

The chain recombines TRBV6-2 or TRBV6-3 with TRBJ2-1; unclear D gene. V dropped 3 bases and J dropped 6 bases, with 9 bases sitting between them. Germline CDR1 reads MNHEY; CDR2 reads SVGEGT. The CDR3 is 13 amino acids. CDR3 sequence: CASSYGDINEQFF. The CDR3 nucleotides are TGTGCCAGCAGTTATGGGGATATCAATGAGCAGTTCTTC.

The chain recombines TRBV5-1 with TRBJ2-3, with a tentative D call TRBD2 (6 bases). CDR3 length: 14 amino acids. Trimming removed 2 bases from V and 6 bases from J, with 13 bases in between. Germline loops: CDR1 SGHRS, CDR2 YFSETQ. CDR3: CASSFGGALDTQYF. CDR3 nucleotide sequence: TGCGCCAGCAGCTTTGGCGGGGCCCTCGATACGCAGTATTTT. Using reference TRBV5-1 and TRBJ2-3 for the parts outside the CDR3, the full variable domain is KAGVTQTPRYLIKTRGQQVTLSCSPISGHRSVSWYQQTPGQGLQFLFEYFSETQRNKGNFPGRFSGRQFSNSRSEMNVSTLELGDSALYLCASSFGGALDTQYFGPGTRLTVL.

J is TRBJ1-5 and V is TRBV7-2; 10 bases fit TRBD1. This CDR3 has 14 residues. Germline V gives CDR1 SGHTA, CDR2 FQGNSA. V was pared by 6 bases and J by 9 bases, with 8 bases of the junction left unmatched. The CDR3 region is CASSVGQGSRPQHF. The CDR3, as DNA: TGTGCCAGCAGTGTGGGACAGGGGAGTCGGCCCCAGCATTTT.

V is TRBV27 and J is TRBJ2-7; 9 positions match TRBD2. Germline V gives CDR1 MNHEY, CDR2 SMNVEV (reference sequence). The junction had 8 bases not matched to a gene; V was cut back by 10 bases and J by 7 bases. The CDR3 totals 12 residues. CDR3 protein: CAISGAGGEQYF. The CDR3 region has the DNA TGTGCCATTAGTGGCGCGGGAGGGGAGCAGTACTTC.

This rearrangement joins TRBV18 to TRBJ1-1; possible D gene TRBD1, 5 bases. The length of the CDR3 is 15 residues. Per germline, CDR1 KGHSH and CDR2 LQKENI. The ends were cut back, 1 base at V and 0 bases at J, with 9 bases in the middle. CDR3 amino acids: CASSPRGEMNTEAFF. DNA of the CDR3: TGTGCCAGCTCACCACGAGGGGAGATGAACACTGAAGCTTTCTTT. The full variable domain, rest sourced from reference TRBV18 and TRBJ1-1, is NAGVMQNPRHLVRRRGQEARLRCSPMKGHSHVYWYRQLPEEGLKFMVYLQKENIIDESGMPKERFSAEFPKEGPSILRIQQVVRGDSAAYFCASSPRGEMNTEAFFGQGTRLTVV.

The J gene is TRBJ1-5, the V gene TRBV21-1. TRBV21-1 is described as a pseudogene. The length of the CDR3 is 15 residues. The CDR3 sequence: CASSILYIRSQPQHF. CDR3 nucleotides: TGTGCCAGCAGCATCCTCTACATTAGGAGTCAGCCCCAGCATTTT.

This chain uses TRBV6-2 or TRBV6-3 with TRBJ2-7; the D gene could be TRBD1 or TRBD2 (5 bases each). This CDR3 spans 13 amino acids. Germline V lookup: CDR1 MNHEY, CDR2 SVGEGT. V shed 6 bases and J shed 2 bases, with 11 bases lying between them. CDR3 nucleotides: TGTGCCAGCAGCCGGGACGTACCCTACGAGCAGTACTTC. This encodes CASSRDVPYEQYF.

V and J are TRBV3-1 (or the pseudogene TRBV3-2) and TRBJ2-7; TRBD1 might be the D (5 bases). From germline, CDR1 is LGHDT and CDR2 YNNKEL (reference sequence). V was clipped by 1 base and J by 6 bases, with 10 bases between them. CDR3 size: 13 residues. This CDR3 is CASSQGGPGEQYF. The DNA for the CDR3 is TGTGCCAGCAGCCAAGGGGGCCCGGGCGAGCAGTACTTC.

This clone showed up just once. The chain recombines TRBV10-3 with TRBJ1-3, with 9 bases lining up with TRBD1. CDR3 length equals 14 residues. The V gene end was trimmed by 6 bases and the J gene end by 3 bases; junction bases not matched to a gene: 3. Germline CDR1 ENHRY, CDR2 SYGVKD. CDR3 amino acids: CAISSTGGGNTIYF. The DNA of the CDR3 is TGTGCCATCAGCTCGACAGGGGGTGGAAACACCATATATTTT.

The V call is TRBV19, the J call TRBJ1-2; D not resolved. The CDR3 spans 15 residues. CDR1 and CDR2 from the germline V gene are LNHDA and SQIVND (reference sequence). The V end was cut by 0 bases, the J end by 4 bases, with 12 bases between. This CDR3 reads CASSIEDHLGYGYTF. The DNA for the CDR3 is TGTGCCAGTAGTATAGAAGATCATCTGGGCTATGGCTACACCTTC.

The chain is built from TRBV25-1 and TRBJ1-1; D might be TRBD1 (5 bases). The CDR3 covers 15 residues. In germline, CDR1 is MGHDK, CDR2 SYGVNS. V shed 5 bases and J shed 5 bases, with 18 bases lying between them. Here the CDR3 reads CASSSRQGRGTEAFF. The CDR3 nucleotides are TGTGCCAGCAGTAGCAGGCAAGGTCGGGGGACTGAAGCTTTCTTT. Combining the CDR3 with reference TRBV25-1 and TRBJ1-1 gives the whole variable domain EADIYQTPRYLVIGTGKKITLECSQTMGHDKMYWYQQDPGMELHLIHYSYGVNSTEKGDLSSESTVSRIRTEHFPLTLESARPSHTSQYLCASSSRQGRGTEAFFGQGTRLTVV.

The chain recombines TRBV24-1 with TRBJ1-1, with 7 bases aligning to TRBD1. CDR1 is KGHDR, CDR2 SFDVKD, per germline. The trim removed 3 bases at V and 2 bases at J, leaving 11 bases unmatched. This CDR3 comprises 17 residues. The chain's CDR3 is CATSDAHLQGPNTEAFF. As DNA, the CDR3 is TGTGCCACCAGTGATGCCCACCTACAGGGGCCCAACACTGAAGCTTTCTTT.

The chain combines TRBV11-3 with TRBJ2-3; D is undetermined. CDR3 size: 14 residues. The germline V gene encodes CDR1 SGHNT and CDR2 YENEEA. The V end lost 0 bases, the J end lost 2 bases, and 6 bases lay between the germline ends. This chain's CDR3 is CASSLDGNTDTQYF. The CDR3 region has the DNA TGTGCCAGCAGCTTAGACGGCAACACAGATACGCAGTATTTT.

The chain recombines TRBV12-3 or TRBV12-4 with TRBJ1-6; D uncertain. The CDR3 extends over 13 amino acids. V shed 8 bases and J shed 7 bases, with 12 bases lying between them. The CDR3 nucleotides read TGTGCCAGCGGAGGGCCAAGCAATTCACCCCTCCACTTT. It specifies CASGGPSNSPLHF.

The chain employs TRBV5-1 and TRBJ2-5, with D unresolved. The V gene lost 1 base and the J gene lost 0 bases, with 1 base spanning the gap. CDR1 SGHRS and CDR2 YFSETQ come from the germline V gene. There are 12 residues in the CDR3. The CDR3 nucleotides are TGCGCCAGCAGCTTGTACCAAGAGACCCAGTACTTC. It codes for CASSLYQETQYF. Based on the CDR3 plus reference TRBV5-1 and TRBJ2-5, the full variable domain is KAGVTQTPRYLIKTRGQQVTLSCSPISGHRSVSWYQQTPGQGLQFLFEYFSETQRNKGNFPGRFSGRQFSNSRSEMNVSTLELGDSALYLCASSLYQETQYFGPGTRLLVL.

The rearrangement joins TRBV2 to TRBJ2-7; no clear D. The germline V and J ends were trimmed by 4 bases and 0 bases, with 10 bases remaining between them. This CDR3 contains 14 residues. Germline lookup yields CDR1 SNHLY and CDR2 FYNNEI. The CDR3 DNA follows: TGTGCCAGCAGTGGGATTGGAGACTCCTACGAGCAGTACTTC. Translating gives CASSGIGDSYEQYF.

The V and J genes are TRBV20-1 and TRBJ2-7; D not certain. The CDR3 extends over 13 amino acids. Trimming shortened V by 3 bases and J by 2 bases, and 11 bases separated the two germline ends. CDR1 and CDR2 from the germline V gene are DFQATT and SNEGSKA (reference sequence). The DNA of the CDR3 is TGCAGTGCTAGTCTGGGTAGGACCTACGAGCAGTACTTC. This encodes CSASLGRTYEQYF.

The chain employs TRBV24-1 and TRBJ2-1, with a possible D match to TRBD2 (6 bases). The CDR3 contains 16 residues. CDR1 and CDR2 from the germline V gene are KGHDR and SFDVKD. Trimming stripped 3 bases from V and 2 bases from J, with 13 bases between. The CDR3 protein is CATSDTDYLTYNEQFF. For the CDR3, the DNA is TGTGCCACCAGTGATACGGACTACCTTACCTACAATGAGCAGTTCTTC.

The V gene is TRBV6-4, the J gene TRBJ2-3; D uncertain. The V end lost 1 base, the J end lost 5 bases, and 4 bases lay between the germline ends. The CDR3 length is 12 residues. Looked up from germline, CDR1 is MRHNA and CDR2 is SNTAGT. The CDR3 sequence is CASSDFGDTQYF. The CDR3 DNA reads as TGTGCCAGCAGTGACTTTGGAGATACGCAGTATTTT.

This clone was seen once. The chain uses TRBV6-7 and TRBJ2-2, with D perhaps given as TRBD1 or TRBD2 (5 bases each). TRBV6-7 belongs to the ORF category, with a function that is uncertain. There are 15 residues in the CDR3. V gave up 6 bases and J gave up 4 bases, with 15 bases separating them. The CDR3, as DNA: TGTGCCAGCAGCGAGGACGAGGGGAGCACCGGGGAGCTGTTTTTT. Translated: CASSEDEGSTGELFF.